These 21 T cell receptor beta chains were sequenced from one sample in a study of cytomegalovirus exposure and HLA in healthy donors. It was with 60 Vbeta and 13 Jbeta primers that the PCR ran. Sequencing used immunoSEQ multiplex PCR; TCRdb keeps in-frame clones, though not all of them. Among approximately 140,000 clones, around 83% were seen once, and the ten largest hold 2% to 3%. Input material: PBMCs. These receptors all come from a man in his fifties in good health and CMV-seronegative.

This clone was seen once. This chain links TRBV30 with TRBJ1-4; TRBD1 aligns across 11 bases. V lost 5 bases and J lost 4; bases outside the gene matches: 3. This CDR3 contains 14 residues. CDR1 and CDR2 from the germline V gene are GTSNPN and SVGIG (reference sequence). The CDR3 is CAWGTGGSNEKLFF. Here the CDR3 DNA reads TGTGCCTGGGGGACAGGGGGGAGTAATGAAAAACTGTTTTTT.

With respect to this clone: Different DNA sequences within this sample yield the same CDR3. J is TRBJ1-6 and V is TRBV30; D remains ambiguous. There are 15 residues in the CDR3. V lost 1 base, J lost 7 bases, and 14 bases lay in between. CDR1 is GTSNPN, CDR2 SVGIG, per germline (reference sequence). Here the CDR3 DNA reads TGTGCCTGGAGTGCCCTCGGGATCGAGAATTCACCCCTCCACTTT. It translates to CAWSALGIENSPLHF.

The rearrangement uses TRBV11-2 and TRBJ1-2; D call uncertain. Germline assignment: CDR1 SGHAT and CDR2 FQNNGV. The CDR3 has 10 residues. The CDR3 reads CDTPYYGYTF. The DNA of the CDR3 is TGTGATACACCCTACTATGGCTACACCTTC.

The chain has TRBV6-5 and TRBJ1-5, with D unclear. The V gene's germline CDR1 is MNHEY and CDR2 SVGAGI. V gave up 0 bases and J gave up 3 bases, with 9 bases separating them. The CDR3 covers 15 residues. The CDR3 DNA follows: TGTGCCAGCAGTTACTCGTCCGGGTACAATCAGCCCCAGCATTTT. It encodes CASSYSSGYNQPQHF.

CDR3 amino acids: CASRTGNSYEQYF. The CDR3 nucleotides read TGTGCCAGCAGGACAGGGAACTCCTACGAGCAGTACTTC. This sequence joins TRBV11-2 and TRBJ2-7; TRBD1 aligns across 7 bases. V dropped 6 bases and J dropped 0; count of bases not matched to a gene: 2. CDR1 is SGHAT, CDR2 FQNNGV, per germline. This CDR3 comprises 13 residues. Together with reference TRBV11-2 and TRBJ2-7, the CDR3 gives the full variable domain: EAGVAQSPRYKIIEKRQSVAFWCNPISGHATLYWYQQILGQGPKLLIQFQNNGVVDDSQLPKDRFSAERLKGVDSTLKIQPAKLEDSAVYLCASRTGNSYEQYFGPGTRLTVT.

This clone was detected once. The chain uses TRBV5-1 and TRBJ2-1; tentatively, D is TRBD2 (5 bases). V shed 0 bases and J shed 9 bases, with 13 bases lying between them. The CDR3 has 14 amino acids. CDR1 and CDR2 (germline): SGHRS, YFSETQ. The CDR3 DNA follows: TGCGCCAGCAGCTTGGGCAGTGGAGGTTCTGAGCAGTTCTTC. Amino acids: CASSLGSGGSEQFF.

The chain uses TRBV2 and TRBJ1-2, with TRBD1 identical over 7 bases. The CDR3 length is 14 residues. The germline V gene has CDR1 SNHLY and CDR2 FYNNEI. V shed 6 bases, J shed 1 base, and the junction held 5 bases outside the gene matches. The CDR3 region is CASREGQINYGYTF. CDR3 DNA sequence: TGTGCCAGCAGGGAGGGACAGATTAACTATGGCTACACCTTC.

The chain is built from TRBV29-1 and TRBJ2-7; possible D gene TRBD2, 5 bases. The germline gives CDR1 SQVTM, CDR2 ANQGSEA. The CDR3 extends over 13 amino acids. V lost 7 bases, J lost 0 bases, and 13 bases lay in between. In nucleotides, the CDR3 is TGCAGCGCTCGGGAAGGCAGCTCCTACGAGCAGTACTTC. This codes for CSAREGSSYEQYF.

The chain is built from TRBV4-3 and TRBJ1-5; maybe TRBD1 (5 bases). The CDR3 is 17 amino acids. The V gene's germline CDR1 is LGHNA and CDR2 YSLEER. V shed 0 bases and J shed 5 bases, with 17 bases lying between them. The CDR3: CASSQDLRTGPYQPQHF. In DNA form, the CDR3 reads TGCGCCAGCAGCCAAGACCTTCGAACAGGACCCTATCAGCCCCAGCATTTT.

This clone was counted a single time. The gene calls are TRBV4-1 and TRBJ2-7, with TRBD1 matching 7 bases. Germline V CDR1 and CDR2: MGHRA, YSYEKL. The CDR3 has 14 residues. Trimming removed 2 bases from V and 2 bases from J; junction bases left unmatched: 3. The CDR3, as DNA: TGCGCCAGCAGCCAAAACAGGGGTACCTACGAGCAGTACTTC. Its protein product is CASSQNRGTYEQYF.

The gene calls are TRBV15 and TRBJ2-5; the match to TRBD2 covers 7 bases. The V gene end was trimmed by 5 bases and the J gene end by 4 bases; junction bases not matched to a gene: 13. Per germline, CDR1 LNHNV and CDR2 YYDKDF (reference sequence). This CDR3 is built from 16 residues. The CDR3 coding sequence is TGTGCCACCAGCGGCCCCTTTGCGGGGGAGGGAGAGACCCAGTACTTC. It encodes CATSGPFAGEGETQYF.

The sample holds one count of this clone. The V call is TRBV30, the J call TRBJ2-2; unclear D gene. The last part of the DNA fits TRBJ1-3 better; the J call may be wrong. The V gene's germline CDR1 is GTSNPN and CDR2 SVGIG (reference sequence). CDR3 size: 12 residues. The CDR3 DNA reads TGTGCCTGGGGGAGGGATGGAAACACCATATATTTT. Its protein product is CAWGRDGNTIYF.

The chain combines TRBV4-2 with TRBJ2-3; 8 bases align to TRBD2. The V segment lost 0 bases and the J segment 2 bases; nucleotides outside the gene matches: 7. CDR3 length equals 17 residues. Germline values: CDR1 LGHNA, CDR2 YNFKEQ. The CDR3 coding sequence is TGTGCCAGCAGCCAAGACCCTCGAGCGGGGGTCACAGATACGCAGTATTTT. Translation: CASSQDPRAGVTDTQYF.

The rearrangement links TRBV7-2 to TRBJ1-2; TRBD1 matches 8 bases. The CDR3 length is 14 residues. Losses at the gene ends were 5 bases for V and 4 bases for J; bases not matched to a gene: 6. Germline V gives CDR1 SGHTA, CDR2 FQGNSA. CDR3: CASSPGQGTYGYTF. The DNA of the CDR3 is TGTGCCAGCAGCCCCGGACAGGGTACCTATGGCTACACCTTC. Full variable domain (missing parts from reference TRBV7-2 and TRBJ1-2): GAGVSQSPSNKVTEKGKDVELRCDPISGHTALYWYRQSLGQGLEFLIYFQGNSAPDKSGLPSDRFSAERTGGSVSTLTIQRTQQEDSAVYLCASSPGQGTYGYTFGSGTRLTVV.

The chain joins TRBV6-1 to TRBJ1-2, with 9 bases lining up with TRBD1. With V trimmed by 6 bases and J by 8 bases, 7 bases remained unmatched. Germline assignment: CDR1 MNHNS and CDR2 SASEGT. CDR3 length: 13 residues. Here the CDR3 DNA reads TGTGCCAGCAGAGGACAGGGGTTAGGAGGCTACACCTTC. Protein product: CASRGQGLGGYTF.

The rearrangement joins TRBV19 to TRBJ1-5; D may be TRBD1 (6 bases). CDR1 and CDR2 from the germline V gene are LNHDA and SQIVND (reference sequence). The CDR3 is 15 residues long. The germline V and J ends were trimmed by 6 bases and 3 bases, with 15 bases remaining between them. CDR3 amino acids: CASSQTGMDNQPQHF. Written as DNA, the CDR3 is TGTGCCAGTAGCCAAACAGGGATGGACAATCAGCCCCAGCATTTT. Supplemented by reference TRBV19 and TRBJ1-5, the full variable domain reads DGGITQSPKYLFRKEGQNVTLSCEQNLNHDAMYWYRQDPGQGLRLIYYSQIVNDFQKGDIAEGYSVSREKKESFPLTVTSAQKNPTAFYLCASSQTGMDNQPQHFGDGTRLSIL.

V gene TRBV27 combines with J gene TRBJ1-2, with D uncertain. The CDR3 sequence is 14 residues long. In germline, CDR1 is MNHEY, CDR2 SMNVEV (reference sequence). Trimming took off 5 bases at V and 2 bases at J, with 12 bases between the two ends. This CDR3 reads CASSPILENYGYTF. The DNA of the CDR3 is TGTGCCAGCAGTCCAATCCTAGAAAACTATGGCTACACCTTC.

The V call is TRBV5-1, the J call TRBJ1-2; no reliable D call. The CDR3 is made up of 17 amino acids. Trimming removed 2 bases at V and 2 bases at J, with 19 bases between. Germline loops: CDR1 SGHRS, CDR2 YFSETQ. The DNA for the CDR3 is TGCGCCAGCAGCTTTTATGGGCCATCCCGTACGAACTATGGCTACACCTTC. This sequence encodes CASSFYGPSRTNYGYTF.

This CDR3 reads CASSTGGASVYNNQPQHF. The DNA for the CDR3 is TGTGCCAGCAGTACAGGGGGGGCCTCCGTATACAACAATCAGCCCCAGCATTTT. This chain connects TRBV2 to TRBJ1-5, with 8 positions matching TRBD1. With 5 bases clipped from V and 3 bases from J, the junction kept 15 bases outside the gene matches. In germline, CDR1 is SNHLY, CDR2 FYNNEI. The CDR3 totals 18 residues.

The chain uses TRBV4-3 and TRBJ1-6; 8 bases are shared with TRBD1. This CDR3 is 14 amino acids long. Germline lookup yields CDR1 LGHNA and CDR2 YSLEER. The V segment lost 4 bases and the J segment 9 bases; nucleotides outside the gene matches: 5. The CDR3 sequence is CASSRDRGFSPLHF. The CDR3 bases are TGCGCCAGCAGCCGAGACAGGGGCTTTTCACCCCTCCACTTT.

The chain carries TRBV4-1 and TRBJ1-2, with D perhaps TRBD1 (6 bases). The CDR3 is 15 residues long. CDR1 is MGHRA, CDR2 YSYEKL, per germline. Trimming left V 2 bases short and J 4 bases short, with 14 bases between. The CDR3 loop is CASSQPTDSFYGYTF. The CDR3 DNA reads TGCGCCAGCAGCCAACCTACGGACAGTTTCTATGGCTACACCTTC.